The sequence of this TCR beta chain was determined in a study of cytomegalovirus exposure and HLA in healthy donors. For the study at large: As released early, the data held roughly 85 million unique TCRs from HLA-typed donors. Study-wide results and limits: The availability of immune exposure information extended only to CMV serostatus.

The PCR used 60 Vbeta and 13 Jbeta primers. Assay used: immunoSEQ multiplex PCR; TCRdb lists only in-frame clones, some missing. The table has approximately 160,000 clones, 75% to 85% seen once. A word on this clone: Its antigen is still unknown.

Sequencing was carried out using PBMCs. The TCR was taken from a woman aged 25 to 39 in good health and CMV-seropositive.

The CDR3 DNA reads as TGTGCCAGCAGCTTGTGGGACAGGGTTTTTTATGGCTACACCTTC. It codes for CASSLWDRVFYGYTF. This chain joins TRBV5-6 and TRBJ1-2; TRBD1 matches at 9 bases. J lost 5 bases, V lost 1 base, and 6 bases had no gene match. Germline CDR1 SGHDT, CDR2 YYEEEE. The length of the CDR3 is 15 residues. Together with reference TRBV5-6 and TRBJ1-2, the CDR3 gives the full variable domain: DAGVTQSPTHLIKTRGQQVTLRCSPKSGHDTVSWYQQALGQGPQFIFQYYEEEERQRGNFPDRFSGHQFPNYSSELNVNALLLGDSALYLCASSLWDRVFYGYTFGSGTRLTVV.